The T cell receptor (beta chain) described here comes from a study of shared T cell receptors in the human thymus. TCRdb's copy holds only in-frame clones and misses some; the assay was immunoSEQ multiplex PCR. The data contain 720,000 or so clones, around 85% of them singletons. The same sample was also used in a study of human thymus T cells.

This TCR came from a girl younger than two with a congenital heart defect. The sample was thymocytes.

CDR3 in amino acids: CATHRGRFYGYTF. The CDR3 nucleotides read TGTGCCACCCACAGGGGACGATTCTATGGCTACACCTTC. The gene calls are TRBV19 and TRBJ1-2; TRBD1 matches 7 bases. V gave up 10 bases and J gave up 4 bases; unmatched junction bases: 9. Looked up from germline, CDR1 is LNHDA and CDR2 is SQIVND (reference sequence). The CDR3 is 13 amino acids.